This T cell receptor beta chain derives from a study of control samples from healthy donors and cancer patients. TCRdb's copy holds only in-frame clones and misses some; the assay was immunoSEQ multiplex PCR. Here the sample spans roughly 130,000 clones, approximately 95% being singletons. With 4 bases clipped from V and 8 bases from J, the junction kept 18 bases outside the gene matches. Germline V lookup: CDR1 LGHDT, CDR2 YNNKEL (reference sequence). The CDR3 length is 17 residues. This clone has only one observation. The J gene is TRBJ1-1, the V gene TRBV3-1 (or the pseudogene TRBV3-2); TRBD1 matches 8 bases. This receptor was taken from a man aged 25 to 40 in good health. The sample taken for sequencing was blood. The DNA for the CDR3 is TGTGCCAGCAGCCCAACGACAGGGGTCGCGAAGGGAGTAGAAGCTTTCTTT. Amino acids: CASSPTTGVAKGVEAFF.